These 5 T cell receptor beta chains originate from one sample sequenced in a study of T cell responses to AZD1222 COVID-19 vaccine. The assay was immunoSEQ multiplex PCR, and TCRdb's table has in-frame clones only and misses some. The table shows approximately 180,000 clones, with approximately 90% occurring only once. Sequencing was performed on peripheral blood, taken 28 days after the second dose of the MenACWY control vaccine. All receptors come from an adult who received the MenACWY meningococcal vaccine as a control.

The J gene is TRBJ2-3, the V gene TRBV30; D remains unclear. This CDR3 comprises 13 residues. Germline V lookup: CDR1 GTSNPN, CDR2 SVGIG (reference sequence). V dropped 0 bases and J dropped 6 bases, with 10 bases sitting between them. The DNA for the CDR3 is TGTGCCTGGAGTGTACGGGTGGGGGATACGCAGTATTTT. Protein product: CAWSVRVGDTQYF.

The rearrangement links TRBV7-2 to TRBJ1-4, with 11 bases fitting TRBD1. The V segment lost 4 bases and the J segment 10 bases; nucleotides outside the gene matches: 11. The CDR3 totals 16 residues. Per germline, CDR1 SGHTA and CDR2 FQGNSA. The CDR3 DNA sequence: TGTGCCAGCAGCTCCAGCCCCGGGACAGGGGGGGGAAAACTGTTTTTT. Translated, it gives CASSSSPGTGGGKLFF.

A word on this clone: This sample includes further DNA sequences coding for the same CDR3. CDR3 residues: CAWSVGGGNQPQHF. The CDR3 DNA is TGTGCCTGGAGCGTGGGGGGGGGCAATCAGCCCCAGCATTTT. The rearrangement uses TRBV30 and TRBJ1-5; the D gene is possibly TRBD1 (5 bases). Germline CDR1 reads GTSNPN; CDR2 reads SVGIG (reference sequence). V dropped 3 bases and J dropped 2 bases, with 11 bases sitting between them. There are 14 residues in the CDR3.

This chain connects TRBV12-5 to TRBJ2-7, with 7 bases fitting TRBD1. Germline CDR1 and CDR2: LGHNT and FRNRAP. The CDR3 has 13 residues. Trimming took 4 bases from V and 0 from J; bases not matched to a gene: 0. The CDR3 protein is CASGWDSSYEQYF. CDR3 DNA sequence: TGTGCTAGTGGTTGGGACAGCTCCTACGAGCAGTACTTC.

The chain employs TRBV27 and TRBJ2-7; TRBD1 agrees at 7 bases. The V segment lost 0 bases and the J segment 5 bases; nucleotides outside the gene matches: 7. CDR1 is MNHEY, CDR2 SMNVEV, per germline (reference sequence). This CDR3 is built from 15 residues. The CDR3: CASSLSPRQGHEQYF. DNA for the CDR3: TGTGCCAGCAGTTTATCCCCTCGACAGGGTCACGAGCAGTACTTC.